The 14 T cell receptor beta chains in this list originate from one sample, sequenced in a study of blood T cell repertoires in COVID-19. This table comes from immunoSEQ multiplex PCR, and its TCRdb copy is limited to in-frame clones, with some not included. The sample contains 200,000 or so clones, approximately 82% of which appear only once. The specimen was peripheral blood. Source of these receptors: a human donor with acute or convalescent COVID-19. The donor label of this sample is uncertain.

The chain carries TRBV6-6 and TRBJ2-2; D unresolved. CDR1 MNHNY and CDR2 SVGAGI come from the germline V gene (reference sequence). The CDR3 runs to 12 residues. V was trimmed by 6 bases and J by 4 bases, leaving 6 bases between them. This CDR3 is CASRESTGELFF. The CDR3 nucleotides read TGTGCCAGCAGGGAGAGCACCGGGGAGCTGTTTTTT.

V and J are TRBV9 and TRBJ2-2; 8 bases align to TRBD1. CDR3 length: 16 residues. V was pared by 2 bases and J by 1 base, with 4 bases of the junction left unmatched. Germline CDR1 SGDLS, CDR2 YYNGEE. CDR3 residues: CASSVTGTGNTGELFF. CDR3 in DNA: TGTGCCAGCAGCGTCACCGGGACAGGGAACACCGGGGAGCTGTTTTTT.

The chain has TRBV5-4 and TRBJ2-1, with D possibly being TRBD1 (6 bases). Trimming stripped 0 bases from V and 6 bases from J, with 7 bases between. This CDR3 is 13 amino acids long. The germline CDR1 and CDR2 sequences are SGHNT and YYREEE (reference sequence). CDR3 nucleotides: TGTGCCAGCAGCTTGGCACAGGGCAATGAGCAGTTCTTC. Its translation is CASSLAQGNEQFF.

In this sample, this clone turned up once. This chain connects TRBV6-5 to TRBJ2-2; 10 nucleotides match TRBD1. V trimming: 8 bases; J trimming: 3 bases; junction bases outside the gene matches: 6. Germline loops: CDR1 MNHEY, CDR2 SVGAGI. The CDR3 covers 15 residues. This CDR3 is CASGGQGGHTGELFF. For the CDR3, the DNA is TGTGCCAGCGGCGGACAGGGGGGGCACACCGGGGAGCTGTTTTTT.

This rearrangement joins TRBV9 to TRBJ1-6; a weak D match, TRBD1 (5 bases). V lost 1 base and J lost 8, with 10 bases in between. Germline loops: CDR1 SGDLS, CDR2 YYNGEE. This CDR3 spans 14 amino acids. Here the CDR3 reads CASSVTGGDSPLHF. CDR3 nucleotides: TGTGCCAGCAGCGTAACGGGGGGAGATTCACCCCTCCACTTT.

J is TRBJ2-1 and V is TRBV19; TRBD1 is a possible D gene (6 bases). CDR3 size: 15 residues. Looked up from germline, CDR1 is LNHDA and CDR2 is SQIVND (reference sequence). Trimming took off 7 bases at V and 0 bases at J, with 13 bases between the two ends. DNA for the CDR3: TGTGCCAGTAACCCAGGGGTATTCTCCTACAATGAGCAGTTCTTC. This sequence encodes CASNPGVFSYNEQFF.

The J gene is TRBJ1-1, the V gene TRBV6-6, with 7 bases matching TRBD1. Germline V CDR1 and CDR2: MNHNY, SVGAGI (reference sequence). V lost 7 bases to trimming and J lost 1 base; unmatched junction nucleotides: 6. This CDR3 comprises 14 residues. DNA of the CDR3: TGTGCCAGCACCTCTAGGACAGGGAACACTGAAGCTTTCTTT. It encodes CASTSRTGNTEAFF.

The chain joins TRBV5-6 to TRBJ1-5; D remains unclear. The germline gives CDR1 SGHDT, CDR2 YYEEEE. The length of the CDR3 is 10 residues. Trimming removed 2 bases at V and 16 bases at J, with 10 bases between. This CDR3 reads CASSFRPNHF. CDR3 nucleotides: TGTGCCAGCAGCTTTCGTCCTAATCATTTT. Supplemented by reference TRBV5-6 and TRBJ1-5, the full variable domain reads DAGVTQSPTHLIKTRGQQVTLRCSPKSGHDTVSWYQQALGQGPQFIFQYYEEEERQRGNFPDRFSGHQFPNYSSELNVNALLLGDSALYLCASSFRPNHFGDGTRLSIL.

This sequence joins TRBV7-9 and TRBJ2-7, with 9 bases that match TRBD1. Germline CDR1 SEHNR, CDR2 FQNEAQ (reference sequence). The CDR3 is 15 residues long. V was pared by 5 bases and J by 9 bases, with 14 bases of the junction left unmatched. The CDR3 DNA sequence: TGTGCCAGCAGCCCGGGACAGGGTGGCGCGGTTGGGCAGTACTTC. This codes for CASSPGQGGAVGQYF.

This sequence joins TRBV19 and TRBJ1-6; possible D gene TRBD1, 5 bases. The CDR3 has 15 amino acids. The germline V gene has CDR1 LNHDA and CDR2 SQIVND (reference sequence). V lost 7 bases to trimming and J lost 7 bases, with 17 bases between them. CDR3 protein: CASKVQGGLNSPLHF. CDR3 bases: TGTGCCAGTAAAGTCCAGGGCGGTTTGAATTCACCCCTCCACTTT.

CDR3 in DNA: TGTGCCAGCAGTTTATCGGCCACAGGTTCCGGGGCCAACGTCCTGACTTTC. Translating gives CASSLSATGSGANVLTF. This sequence joins TRBV27 and TRBJ2-6; weak D call: TRBD1 (5 bases). The V end was cut by 0 bases, the J end by 4 bases, with 13 bases between. CDR1 is MNHEY, CDR2 SMNVEV, per germline (reference sequence). The CDR3 runs to 17 residues.

This chain joins TRBV9 and TRBJ1-5; maybe TRBD1 (6 bases). The CDR3 covers 14 residues. V was trimmed by 0 bases and J by 5 bases, leaving 9 bases between them. Germline CDR1 is SGDLS and CDR2 is YYNGEE. The CDR3 DNA is TGTGCCAGCAGCGTAGGGACAGCTGATCAGCCCCAGCATTTT. Translating it yields CASSVGTADQPQHF.

This clone was found once. CDR3 DNA: TGTGCCAGCAGTCCCGAATTGCGAGAGACCCAGTACTTC. This sequence encodes CASSPELRETQYF. V and J are TRBV27 and TRBJ2-5; D is uncertain. This CDR3 has 13 residues. Trimming removed 5 bases at V and 4 bases at J, with 11 bases between. Germline lookup yields CDR1 MNHEY and CDR2 SMNVEV (reference sequence).

This chain joins TRBV28 and TRBJ2-5; 11 bases match TRBD1. Germline trimming cut 8 bases from V and 4 bases from J; bases unmatched to any gene: 6. The CDR3 sequence is 14 residues long. CDR1 is MDHEN and CDR2 is SYDVKM in the germline V gene. This CDR3 is CASWRTGGRETQYF. The CDR3 DNA sequence: TGTGCCAGCTGGCGGACAGGGGGCAGAGAGACCCAGTACTTC.